This T cell receptor beta chain was sequenced during a study of T cells in localized non-small cell lung cancer. The germline V gene encodes CDR1 SGHTA and CDR2 FQGNSA. The V end lost 5 bases, the J end lost 8 bases, and 19 bases lay between the germline ends. The CDR3 is 16 amino acids. TCRdb's table, derived via immunoSEQ multiplex PCR, lists solely in-frame clones and lacks some. The data show roughly 70,000 clones, 86% seen once. The sequences come from peripheral blood, collected before any cancer treatment. The chain recombines TRBV7-2 with TRBJ1-6; TRBD1 is a possible D gene (6 bases). This TCR was sampled from a male donor aged 60 or over with stage III squamous cell lung carcinoma. For the CDR3, the DNA is TGTGCCAGCAGCGCCAGGGGCGAAGCCATATATTCACCCCTCCACTTT. Protein sequence: CASSARGEAIYSPLHF.